The 6 T cell receptor beta chains presented below share a single source sample, sequenced in a study of Tregs in tolerant kidney transplant recipients. Sequenced by immunoSEQ multiplex PCR; TCRdb stores in-frame clones only, minus some. This table holds some 88,000 clones, roughly nine tenths found once. The sequencing sample was made of CD8+ T cells from blood. Receptor source: a human donor in good health.

The V gene is TRBV7-9, the J gene TRBJ1-1; 7 nucleotides align to TRBD1. Germline V gene data show CDR1 as SEHNR and CDR2 as FQNEAQ (reference sequence). The CDR3 is 14 amino acids. Trimming cost V 1 base and J 4 bases; bases outside gene matches: 3. For the CDR3, the DNA is TGTGCCAGCAGCTTAGGACAGGGCGTCACTGAAGCTTTCTTT. Its protein is CASSLGQGVTEAFF.

This clone turned up a few times. This chain connects TRBV7-6 to TRBJ2-3; 7 bases align to TRBD2. The CDR3 is made up of 15 amino acids. V lost 5 bases to trimming and J lost 4 bases; unmatched junction nucleotides: 9. From germline, CDR1 is SGHVS and CDR2 FNYEAQ. This CDR3 reads CASSPSWDYADTQYF. The CDR3 bases are TGTGCCAGCAGCCCTTCTTGGGACTACGCAGATACGCAGTATTTT.

The rearrangement links TRBV5-1 to TRBJ2-2; perhaps TRBD2 as D (5 bases). Germline CDR1 and CDR2: SGHRS and YFSETQ. V was clipped by 0 bases and J by 4 bases, with 10 bases between them. This CDR3 has 15 residues. For the CDR3, the DNA is TGCGCCAGCAGCTTGGCCCCGGGGAGCACCGGGGAGCTGTTTTTT. Translating it yields CASSLAPGSTGELFF. Complete variable domain (other parts from reference TRBV5-1 and TRBJ2-2): KAGVTQTPRYLIKTRGQQVTLSCSPISGHRSVSWYQQTPGQGLQFLFEYFSETQRNKGNFPGRFSGRQFSNSRSEMNVSTLELGDSALYLCASSLAPGSTGELFFGEGSRLTVL.

V is TRBV7-8 and J is TRBJ2-1; D not certain. CDR3 length equals 16 residues. The germline CDR1 and CDR2 sequences are SGHVS and FQNEAQ. With 5 bases removed from V and 1 base from J, the gap between germline ends came to 15 bases. For the CDR3, the DNA is TGTGCCAGCAGCGAGAAGGGCGCCGGGTCCTACAATGAGCAGTTCTTC. Translating gives CASSEKGAGSYNEQFF. The variable domain in full, completed from reference TRBV7-8 and TRBJ2-1, reads GAGVSQSPRYKVAKRGQDVALRCDPISGHVSLFWYQQALGQGPEFLTYFQNEAQLDKSGLPSDRFFAERPEGSVSTLKIQRTQQEDSAVYLCASSEKGAGSYNEQFFGPGTRLTVL.

The chain couples TRBV21-1 to TRBJ2-1; TRBD1 is the table's D call, not checked against the DNA. TRBV21-1 is assigned pseudogene status. This CDR3 contains 15 residues. The CDR3 is CASSRQGPTYNEQFF. The CDR3 DNA sequence: TGTGCCAGCAGCAGGCAGGGCCCTACGTACAATGAGCAGTTCTTC.

The chain links TRBV18 to TRBJ1-2; a weak D match, TRBD1 (5 bases). The ends were cut back, 3 bases at V and 2 bases at J, with 13 bases in the middle. Per the germline V gene, CDR1 is KGHSH and CDR2 is LQKENI. This CDR3 contains 15 residues. The CDR3, as DNA: TGTGCCAGCTCACCTGACAGATGGGGCAACTATGGCTACACCTTC. As protein: CASSPDRWGNYGYTF.